The present TCR beta chain was sequenced within a study of blood T cell repertoires in COVID-19. Study information: T cells, B-cell-depleted T cells, or PBMCs provided the cDNA or gDNA that served as material.

CDR1 and CDR2 from the germline V gene are LNHDA and SQIVND (reference sequence). The ends lost 4 bases at V and 4 bases at J; junction bases unmatched: 2. This CDR3 contains 13 residues. Study processing details: Amplification from reference gene primers served as the basis for estimated nucleated cell counts. The protocol was immunoSEQ multiplex PCR, while the TCRdb copy is restricted to in-frame clones and leaves out a portion. The V and J calls and clone size were taken over from that table, and D and trimming were inferred from the DNA. The table shows just over 200,000 clones, with more than 75% occurring only once.

The chain is built from TRBV19 and TRBJ2-3, with 7 bases matching TRBD1. The receptor was derived from a man at least 80 years old with acute or convalescent COVID-19. The sample comprised peripheral blood. The CDR3 loop is CASSNRGADTQYF. CDR3 DNA: TGTGCCAGTAGTAACAGGGGCGCAGATACGCAGTATTTT.